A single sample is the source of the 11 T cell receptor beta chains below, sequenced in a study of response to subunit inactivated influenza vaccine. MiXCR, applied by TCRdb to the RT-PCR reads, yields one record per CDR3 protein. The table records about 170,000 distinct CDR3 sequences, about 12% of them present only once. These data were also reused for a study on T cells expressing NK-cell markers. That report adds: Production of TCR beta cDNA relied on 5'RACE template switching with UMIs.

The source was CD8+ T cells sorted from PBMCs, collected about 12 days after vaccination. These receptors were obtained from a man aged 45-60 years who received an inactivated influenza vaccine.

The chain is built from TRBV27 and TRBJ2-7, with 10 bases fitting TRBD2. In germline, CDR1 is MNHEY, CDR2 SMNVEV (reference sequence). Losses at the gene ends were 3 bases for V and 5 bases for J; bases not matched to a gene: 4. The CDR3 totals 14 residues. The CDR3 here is CASSFSSGGNEQYF. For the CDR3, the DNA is TGTGCCAGCAGTTTCAGTAGCGGGGGGAACGAGCAGTACTTC.

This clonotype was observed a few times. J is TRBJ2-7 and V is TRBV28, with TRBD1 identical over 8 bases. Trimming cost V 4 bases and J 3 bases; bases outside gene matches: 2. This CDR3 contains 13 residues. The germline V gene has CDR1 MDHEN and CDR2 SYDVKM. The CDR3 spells CASSWGQDYEQYF. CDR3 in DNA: TGTGCCAGCAGTTGGGGACAGGACTACGAGCAGTACTTC.

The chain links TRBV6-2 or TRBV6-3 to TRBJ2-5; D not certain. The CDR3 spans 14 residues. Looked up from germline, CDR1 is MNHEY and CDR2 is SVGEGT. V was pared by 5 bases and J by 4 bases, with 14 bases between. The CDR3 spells CASSQHTFRETQYF. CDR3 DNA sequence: TGTGCCAGCAGTCAACATACCTTTAGAGAGACCCAGTACTTC.

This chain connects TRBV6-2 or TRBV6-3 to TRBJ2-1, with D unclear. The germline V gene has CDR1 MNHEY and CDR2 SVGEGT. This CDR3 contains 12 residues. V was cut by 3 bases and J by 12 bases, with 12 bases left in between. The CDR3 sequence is CASSYGSRVQFF. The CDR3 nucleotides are TGTGCCAGCAGTTATGGGTCTAGGGTGCAGTTCTTC.

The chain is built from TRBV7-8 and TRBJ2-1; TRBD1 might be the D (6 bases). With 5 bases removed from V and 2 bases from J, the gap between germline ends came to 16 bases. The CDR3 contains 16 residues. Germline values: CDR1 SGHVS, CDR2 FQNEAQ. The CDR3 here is CASSPTPGAAYNEQFF. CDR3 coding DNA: TGTGCCAGCAGCCCAACACCAGGGGCAGCCTACAATGAGCAGTTCTTC.

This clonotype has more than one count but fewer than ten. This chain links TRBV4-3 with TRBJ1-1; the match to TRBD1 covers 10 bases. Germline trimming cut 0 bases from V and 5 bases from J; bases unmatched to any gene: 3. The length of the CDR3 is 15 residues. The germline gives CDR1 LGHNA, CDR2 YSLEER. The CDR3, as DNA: TGCGCCAGCAGCCAAGAGAGGACAGGGGGAACTGAAGCTTTCTTT. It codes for CASSQERTGGTEAFF.

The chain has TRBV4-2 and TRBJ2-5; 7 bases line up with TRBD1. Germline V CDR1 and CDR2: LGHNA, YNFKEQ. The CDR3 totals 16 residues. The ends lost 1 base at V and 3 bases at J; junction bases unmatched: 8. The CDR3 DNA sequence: TGTGCCAGCAGCCAAGCCGACAGGGTGGGTGAAGAGACCCAGTACTTC. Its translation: CASSQADRVGEETQYF.

CDR3 amino acids: CASSLRGQVPYEQYF. The CDR3 DNA reads as TGTGCCAGCAGTTTAAGGGGACAGGTACCCTACGAGCAGTACTTC. This chain joins TRBV27 and TRBJ2-7; the match to TRBD1 covers 8 bases. CDR3 length equals 15 residues. Germline V gene data show CDR1 as MNHEY and CDR2 as SMNVEV (reference sequence). J gave up 2 bases and V 2 bases, and 5 bases lay outside the gene matches.

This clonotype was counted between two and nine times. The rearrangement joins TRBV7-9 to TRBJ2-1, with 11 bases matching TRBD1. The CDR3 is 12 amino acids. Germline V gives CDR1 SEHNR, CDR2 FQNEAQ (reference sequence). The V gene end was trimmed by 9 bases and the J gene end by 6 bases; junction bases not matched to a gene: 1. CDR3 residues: CASGQGANEQFF. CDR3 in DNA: TGTGCCAGTGGACAGGGGGCCAATGAGCAGTTCTTC.

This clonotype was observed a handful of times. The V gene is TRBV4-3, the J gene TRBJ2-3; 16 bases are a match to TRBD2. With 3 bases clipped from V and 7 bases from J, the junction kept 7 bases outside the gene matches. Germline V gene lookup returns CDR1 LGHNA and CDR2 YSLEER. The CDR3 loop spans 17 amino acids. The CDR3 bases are TGCGCCAGCAGCCAGGGACTAGCGGGAGGGGGACTGAATACGCAGTATTTT. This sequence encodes CASSQGLAGGGLNTQYF.

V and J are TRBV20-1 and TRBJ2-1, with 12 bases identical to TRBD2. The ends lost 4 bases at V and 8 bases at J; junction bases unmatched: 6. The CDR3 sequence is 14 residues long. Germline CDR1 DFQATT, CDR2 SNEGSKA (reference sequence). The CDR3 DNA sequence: TGCAGTGCTAATCTAGCGGGGGGGCCCTATGAGCAGTTCTTC. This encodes CSANLAGGPYEQFF.